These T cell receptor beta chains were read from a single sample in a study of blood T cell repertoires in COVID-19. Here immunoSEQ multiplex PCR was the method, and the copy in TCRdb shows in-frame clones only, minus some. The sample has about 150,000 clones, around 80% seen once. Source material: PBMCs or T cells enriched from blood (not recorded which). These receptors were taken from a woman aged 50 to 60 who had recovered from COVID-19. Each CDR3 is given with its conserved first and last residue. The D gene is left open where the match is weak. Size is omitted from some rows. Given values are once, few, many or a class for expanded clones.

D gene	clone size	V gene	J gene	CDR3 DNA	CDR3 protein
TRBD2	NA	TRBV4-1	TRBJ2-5	TGCGCCAGCAGCCGCCAGCGGGGGAGGTGGGAGACCCAGTACTTC	CASSRQRGRWETQYF
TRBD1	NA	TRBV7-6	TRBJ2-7	TGTGCCAGCAGCTTTGCGCCACAGGGGATTACATCCTCCTACGAGCAGTACTTC	CASSFAPQGITSSYEQYF
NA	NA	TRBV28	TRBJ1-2	TGTGCCAGCAGTTCTACAGGGTTGGGAAACTATGGCTACACCTTC	CASSSTGLGNYGYTF
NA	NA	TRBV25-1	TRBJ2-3	TGTGCCAGCAGTGAACCGCGACGGGGGAACACAGATACGCAGTATTTT	CASSEPRRGNTDTQYF
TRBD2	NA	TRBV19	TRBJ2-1	TGTGCCAGTAGTCTTACTAGCGGGGGGGCCAGGGAGCAGTTCTTC	CASSLTSGGAREQFF
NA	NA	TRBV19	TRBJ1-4	TGTGCCAGTAGTCTACAGGAGTGGGAAAAACTGTTTTTT	CASSLQEWEKLFF
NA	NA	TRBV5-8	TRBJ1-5	TGTGCCAGCAGCTTGGAACAGGAGGGGAATCAGCCCCAGCATTTT	CASSLEQEGNQPQHF
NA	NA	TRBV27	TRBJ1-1	TGTGCCAGCAGTTCCGACAGTGGAATCCCTGAAGCTTTCTTT	CASSSDSGIPEAFF
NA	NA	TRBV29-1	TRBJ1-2	TGCAGCGCCTGGGGTGGGGGCGATGGCTACACCTTC	CSAWGGGDGYTF
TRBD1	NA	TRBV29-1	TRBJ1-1	TGCAGCGTTTCCGGGACAGGCCTTGAAGCTTTCTTT	CSVSGTGLEAFF
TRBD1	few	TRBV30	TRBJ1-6	TGTGCCTGGAAAGGAGGACAGGGGAGTTCACCCCTCCACTTT	CAWKGGQGSSPLHF
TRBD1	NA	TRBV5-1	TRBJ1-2	TGCGCCAGCAGCTTGTTTCCAGGGGGCGATGGCTACACCTTC	CASSLFPGGDGYTF
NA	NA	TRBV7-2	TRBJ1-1	TGTGCCAGCAGCTTACAACAAAACACTGAAGCTTTCTTT	CASSLQQNTEAFF
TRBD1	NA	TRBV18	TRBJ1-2	TGTGCCAGCTCAGGCAGGGACAGCAACTATGGCTACACCTTC	CASSGRDSNYGYTF
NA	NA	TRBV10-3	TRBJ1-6	TGTGCCATCAGTGTCGCTGCAGGTTCCTATTCACCCCTCCACTTT	CAISVAAGSYSPLHF